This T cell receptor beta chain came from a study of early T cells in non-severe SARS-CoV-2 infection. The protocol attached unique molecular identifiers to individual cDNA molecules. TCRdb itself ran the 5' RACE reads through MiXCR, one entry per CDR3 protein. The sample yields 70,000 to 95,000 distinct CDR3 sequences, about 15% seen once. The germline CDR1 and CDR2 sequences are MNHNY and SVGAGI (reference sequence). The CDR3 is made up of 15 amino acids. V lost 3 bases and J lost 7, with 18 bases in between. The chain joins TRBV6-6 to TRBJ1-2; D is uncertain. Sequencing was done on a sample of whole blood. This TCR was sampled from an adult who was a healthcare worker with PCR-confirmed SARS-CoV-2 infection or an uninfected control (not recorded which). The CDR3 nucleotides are TGTGCCAGCAGTTATCCGCGCAGAGTTTACTGTGGCTACACCTTC. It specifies CASSYPRRVYCGYTF.